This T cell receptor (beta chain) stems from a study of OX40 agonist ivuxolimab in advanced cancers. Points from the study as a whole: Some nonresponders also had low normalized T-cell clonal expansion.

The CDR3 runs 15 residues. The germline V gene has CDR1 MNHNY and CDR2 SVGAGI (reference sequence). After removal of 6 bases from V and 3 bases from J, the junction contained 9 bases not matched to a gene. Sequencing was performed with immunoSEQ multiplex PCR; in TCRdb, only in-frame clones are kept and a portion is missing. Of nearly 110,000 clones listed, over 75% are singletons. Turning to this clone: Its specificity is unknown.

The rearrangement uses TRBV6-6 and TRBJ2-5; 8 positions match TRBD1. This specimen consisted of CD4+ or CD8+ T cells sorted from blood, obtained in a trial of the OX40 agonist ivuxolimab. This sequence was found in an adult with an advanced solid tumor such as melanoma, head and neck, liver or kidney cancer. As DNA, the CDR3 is TGTGCCAGCAGGAGGACAGGGTCTCGTGAAGAGACCCAGTACTTC. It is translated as CASRRTGSREETQYF.